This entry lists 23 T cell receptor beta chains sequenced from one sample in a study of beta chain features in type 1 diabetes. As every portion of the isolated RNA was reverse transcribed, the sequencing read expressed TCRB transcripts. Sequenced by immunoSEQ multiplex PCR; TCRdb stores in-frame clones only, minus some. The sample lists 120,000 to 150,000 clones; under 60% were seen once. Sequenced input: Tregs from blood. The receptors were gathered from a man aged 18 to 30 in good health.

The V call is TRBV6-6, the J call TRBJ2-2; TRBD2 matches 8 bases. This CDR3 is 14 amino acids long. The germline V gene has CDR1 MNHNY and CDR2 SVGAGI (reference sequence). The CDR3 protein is CTTQRESLGGELFF. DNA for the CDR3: TGTACCACGCAGCGGGAGTCCCTAGGCGGGGAGCTGTTTTTT.

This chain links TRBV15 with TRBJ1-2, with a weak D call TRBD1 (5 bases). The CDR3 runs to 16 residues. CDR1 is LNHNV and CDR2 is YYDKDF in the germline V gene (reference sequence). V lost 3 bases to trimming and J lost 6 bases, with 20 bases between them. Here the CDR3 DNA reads TGTGCCACCAGCAGTCTCAAGACGGGGGTTGGAGATGGCTACACCTTC. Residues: CATSSLKTGVGDGYTF.

The CDR3 protein is CASSFQGRAGYEQFF. The CDR3 DNA follows: TGCGCCAGCAGCTTTCAAGGTCGGGCGGGATATGAGCAGTTCTTC. V gene TRBV4-1 combines with J gene TRBJ2-1, with D possibly TRBD2 on 6 matching bases. Trimming took off 5 bases at V and 8 bases at J, with 19 bases between the two ends. Germline CDR1 reads MGHRA; CDR2 reads YSYEKL. The CDR3 spans 15 residues.

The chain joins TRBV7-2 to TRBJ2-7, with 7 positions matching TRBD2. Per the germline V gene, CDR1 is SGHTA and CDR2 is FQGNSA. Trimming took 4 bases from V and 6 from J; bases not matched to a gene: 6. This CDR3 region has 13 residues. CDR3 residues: CASSSYLAAEQYF. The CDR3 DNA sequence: TGTGCCAGCAGCTCATACCTAGCGGCCGAGCAGTACTTC. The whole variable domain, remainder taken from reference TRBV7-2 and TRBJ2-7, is GAGVSQSPSNKVTEKGKDVELRCDPISGHTALYWYRQSLGQGLEFLIYFQGNSAPDKSGLPSDRFSAERTGGSVSTLTIQRTQQEDSAVYLCASSSYLAAEQYFGPGTRLTVT.

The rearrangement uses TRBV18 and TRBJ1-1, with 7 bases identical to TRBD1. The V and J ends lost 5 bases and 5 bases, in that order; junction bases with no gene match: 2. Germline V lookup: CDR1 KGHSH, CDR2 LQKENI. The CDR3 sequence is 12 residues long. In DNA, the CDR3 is TGTGCCAGCTCAGACAGGGTTACTGAAGCTTTCTTT. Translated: CASSDRVTEAFF.

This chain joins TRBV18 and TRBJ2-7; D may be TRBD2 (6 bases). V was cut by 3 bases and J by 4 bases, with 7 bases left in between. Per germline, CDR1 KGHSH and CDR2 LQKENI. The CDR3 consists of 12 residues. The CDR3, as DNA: TGTGCCAGCTCACCTGGGGGGTACGAGCAGTACTTC. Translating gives CASSPGGYEQYF.

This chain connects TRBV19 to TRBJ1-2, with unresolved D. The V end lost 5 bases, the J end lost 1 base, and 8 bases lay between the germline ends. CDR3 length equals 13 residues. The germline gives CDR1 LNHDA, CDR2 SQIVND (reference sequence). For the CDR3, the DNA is TGTGCCAGTAGTTTTTCCAGTAACTATGGCTACACCTTC. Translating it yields CASSFSSNYGYTF.

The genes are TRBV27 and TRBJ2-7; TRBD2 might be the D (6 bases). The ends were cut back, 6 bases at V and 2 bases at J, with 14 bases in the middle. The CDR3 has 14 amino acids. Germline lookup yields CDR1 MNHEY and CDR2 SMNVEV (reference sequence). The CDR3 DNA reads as TGTGCCAGCAGGAGGACGGGGGATACCTACGAGCAGTACTTC. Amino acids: CASRRTGDTYEQYF.

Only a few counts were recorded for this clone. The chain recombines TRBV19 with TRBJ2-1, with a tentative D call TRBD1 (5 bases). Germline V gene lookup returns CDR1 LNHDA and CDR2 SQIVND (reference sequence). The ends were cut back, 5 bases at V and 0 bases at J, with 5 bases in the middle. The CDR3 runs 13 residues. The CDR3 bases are TGTGCCAGTAGTGACAGCTCCTACAATGAGCAGTTCTTC. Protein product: CASSDSSYNEQFF.

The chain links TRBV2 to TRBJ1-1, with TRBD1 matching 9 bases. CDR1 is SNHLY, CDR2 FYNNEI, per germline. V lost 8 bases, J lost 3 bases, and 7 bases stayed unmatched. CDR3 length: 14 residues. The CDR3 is CASGTGSWDTEAFF. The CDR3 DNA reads TGTGCCAGCGGGACAGGGAGTTGGGACACTGAAGCTTTCTTT.

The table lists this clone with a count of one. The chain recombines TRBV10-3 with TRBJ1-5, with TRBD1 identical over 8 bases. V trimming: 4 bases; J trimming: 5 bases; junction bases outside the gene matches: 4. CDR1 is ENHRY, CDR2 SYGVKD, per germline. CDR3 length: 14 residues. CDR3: CAISASQGDQPQHF. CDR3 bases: TGTGCCATCAGTGCATCACAGGGGGATCAGCCCCAGCATTTT.

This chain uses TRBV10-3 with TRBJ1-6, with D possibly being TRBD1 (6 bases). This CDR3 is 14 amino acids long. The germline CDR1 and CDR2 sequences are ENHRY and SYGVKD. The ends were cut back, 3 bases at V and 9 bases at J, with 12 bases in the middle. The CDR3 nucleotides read TGTGCCATCAGTGATGGACAGTCTATTTCACCCCTCCACTTT. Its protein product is CAISDGQSISPLHF.

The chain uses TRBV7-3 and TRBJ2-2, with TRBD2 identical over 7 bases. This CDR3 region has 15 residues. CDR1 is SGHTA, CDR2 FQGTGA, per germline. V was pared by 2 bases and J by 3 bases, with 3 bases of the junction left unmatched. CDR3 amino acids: CASSLQAGHTGELFF. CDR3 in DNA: TGTGCCAGCAGCTTACAAGCGGGGCACACCGGGGAGCTGTTTTTT.

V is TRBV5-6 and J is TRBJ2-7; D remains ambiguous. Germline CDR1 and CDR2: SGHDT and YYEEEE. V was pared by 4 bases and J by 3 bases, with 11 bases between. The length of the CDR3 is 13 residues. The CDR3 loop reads CASSQPGSYEQYF. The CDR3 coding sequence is TGTGCCAGCAGCCAACCAGGCAGCTACGAGCAGTACTTC.

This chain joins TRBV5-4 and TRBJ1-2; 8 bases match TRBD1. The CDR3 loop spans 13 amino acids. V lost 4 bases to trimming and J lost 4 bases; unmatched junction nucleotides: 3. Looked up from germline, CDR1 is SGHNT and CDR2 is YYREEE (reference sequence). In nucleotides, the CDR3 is TGTGCCAGCAGCCTGGACAGGGCCTATGGCTACACCTTC. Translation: CASSLDRAYGYTF.

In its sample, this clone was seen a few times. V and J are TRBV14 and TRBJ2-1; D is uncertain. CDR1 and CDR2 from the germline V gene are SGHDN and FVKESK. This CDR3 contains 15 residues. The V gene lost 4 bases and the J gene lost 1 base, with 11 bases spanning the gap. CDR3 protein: CASSPKQISYNEQFF. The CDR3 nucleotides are TGTGCCAGCAGCCCTAAACAGATTTCCTACAATGAGCAGTTCTTC.

The CDR3 sequence: CASSSNPLAGGSKNIQYF. CDR3 nucleotides: TGTGCCAGCAGCTCAAACCCCCTAGCGGGAGGGTCCAAAAACATTCAGTACTTC. The gene calls are TRBV7-2 and TRBJ2-4, with 12 bases lining up with TRBD2. The CDR3 loop spans 18 amino acids. Trimming at V came to 4 bases and at J to 2 bases, leaving 9 bases not matched to a gene. The germline V gene has CDR1 SGHTA and CDR2 FQGNSA.

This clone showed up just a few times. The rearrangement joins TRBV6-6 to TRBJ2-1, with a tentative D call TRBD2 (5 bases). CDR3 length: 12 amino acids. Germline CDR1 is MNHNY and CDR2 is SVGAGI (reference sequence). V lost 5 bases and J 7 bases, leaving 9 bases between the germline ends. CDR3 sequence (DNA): TGTGCCAGCAGTCTCCCGGGGAATGAGCAGTTCTTC. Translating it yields CASSLPGNEQFF.

CDR3 sequence reads: CASSSPGQNHNEQFF. CDR3 nucleotides: TGTGCCAGCAGCTCGCCGGGACAGAACCACAATGAGCAGTTCTTC. The rearrangement links TRBV7-3 to TRBJ2-1; 7 bases map to TRBD1. CDR3 size: 15 residues. V was pared by 4 bases and J by 5 bases, with 8 bases of the junction left unmatched. Germline CDR1 reads SGHTA; CDR2 reads FQGTGA.

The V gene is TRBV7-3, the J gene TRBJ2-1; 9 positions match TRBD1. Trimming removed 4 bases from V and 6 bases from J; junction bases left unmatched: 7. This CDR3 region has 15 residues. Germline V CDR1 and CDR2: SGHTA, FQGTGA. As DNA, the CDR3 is TGTGCCAGCAGCTCTGGGACAGGGAGGGGCAATGAGCAGTTCTTC. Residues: CASSSGTGRGNEQFF.

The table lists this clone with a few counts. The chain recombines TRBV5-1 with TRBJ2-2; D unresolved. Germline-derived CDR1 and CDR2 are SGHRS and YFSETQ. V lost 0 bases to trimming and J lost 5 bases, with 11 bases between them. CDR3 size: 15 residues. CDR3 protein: CASSLVVGLTGELFF. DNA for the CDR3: TGCGCCAGCAGCTTGGTGGTTGGGCTTACCGGGGAGCTGTTTTTT.

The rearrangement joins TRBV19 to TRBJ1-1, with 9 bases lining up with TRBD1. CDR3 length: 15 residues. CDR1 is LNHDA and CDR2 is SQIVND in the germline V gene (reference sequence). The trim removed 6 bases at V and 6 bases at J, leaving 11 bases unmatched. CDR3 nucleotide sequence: TGTGCCAGTAGGACGCCGCTGAGGGACAGGGCTGAAGCTTTCTTT. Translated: CASRTPLRDRAEAFF.

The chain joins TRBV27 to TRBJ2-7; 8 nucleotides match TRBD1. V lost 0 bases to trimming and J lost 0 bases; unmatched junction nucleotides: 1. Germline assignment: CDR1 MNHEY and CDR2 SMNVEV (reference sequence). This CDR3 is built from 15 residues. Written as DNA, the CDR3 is TGTGCCAGCAGTTTATCAGACAGGGGCTCCTACGAGCAGTACTTC. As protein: CASSLSDRGSYEQYF.